The 28 T cell receptor beta chains listed next were all sequenced from one sample in a study of blood T cell repertoires in COVID-19. Some clones are missing from TCRdb's copy, which holds only in-frame ones; the method was immunoSEQ multiplex PCR. This table holds 40,000 to 65,000 clones, 86% found once. Sequencing input: peripheral blood. The receptors were sampled from a man aged 80 or over with acute or convalescent COVID-19.

The chain uses TRBV6-2 or TRBV6-3 and TRBJ2-3, with 13 bases identical to TRBD2. The CDR3 loop spans 15 amino acids. Losses at the gene ends were 5 bases for V and 5 bases for J; bases not matched to a gene: 4. The germline gives CDR1 MNHEY, CDR2 SVGEGT. CDR3: CASSPRTSGGDTQYF. The CDR3 DNA reads TGTGCCAGCAGTCCAAGGACTAGCGGGGGAGATACGCAGTATTTT.

The V gene is TRBV19, the J gene TRBJ1-1, with D perhaps TRBD1 (6 bases). V was cut by 1 base and J by 4 bases, with 10 bases left in between. CDR3 size: 14 residues. CDR1 is LNHDA and CDR2 is SQIVND in the germline V gene (reference sequence). CDR3 in amino acids: CASSIVGAGTEAFF. The CDR3 region has the DNA TGTGCCAGTAGTATAGTGGGGGCTGGCACTGAAGCTTTCTTT.

The genes are TRBV5-6 and TRBJ1-6; TRBD1 matches 7 bases. After removal of 4 bases from V and 13 bases from J, the junction contained 8 bases not matched to a gene. The CDR3 consists of 13 residues. CDR1 is SGHDT and CDR2 is YYEEEE in the germline V gene. The CDR3 nucleotides read TGTGCCAGCAGCGGTGACAGGGATGGGCCCCTCCACTTT. It yields the protein CASSGDRDGPLHF.

This sequence joins TRBV27 and TRBJ2-7, with 7 bases matching TRBD1. Germline-derived CDR1 and CDR2 are MNHEY and SMNVEV (reference sequence). CDR3 length equals 13 residues. J lost 4 bases, V lost 6 bases, and 6 bases had no gene match. CDR3 nucleotide sequence: TGTGCCAGCAGCCGACAGGGCATTTACGAGCAGTACTTC. It encodes CASSRQGIYEQYF.

V is TRBV7-6 and J is TRBJ1-3; D might be TRBD1 (5 bases). Per the germline V gene, CDR1 is SGHVS and CDR2 is FNYEAQ. The CDR3 contains 16 residues. Trimming stripped 5 bases from V and 7 bases from J, with 21 bases between. The DNA for the CDR3 is TGTGCCAGCAGCCCGTTAATGGGTAGGGGTTGGAACACCATATATTTT. Protein product: CASSPLMGRGWNTIYF.

This clone showed up just once. The rearrangement joins TRBV7-8 to TRBJ1-4, with 8 bases that match TRBD1. Germline CDR1 is SGHVS and CDR2 is FQNEAQ. There are 16 residues in the CDR3. Germline trimming cut 4 bases from V and 7 bases from J; bases unmatched to any gene: 11. CDR3 sequence (DNA): TGTGCCAGCAGCTCGCTACATGACAGGGGAGGTGAAAAACTGTTTTTT. This gives the protein CASSSLHDRGGEKLFF.

This clone has only a few counts. The rearrangement links TRBV7-2 to TRBJ2-7; D perhaps matches TRBD1 (5 bases). The V and J ends lost 1 base and 3 bases respectively, with 7 bases between them. The CDR3 totals 13 residues. Germline values: CDR1 SGHTA, CDR2 FQGNSA. The CDR3 loop is CASSLGQIYEQYF. The DNA of the CDR3 is TGTGCCAGCAGCTTAGGACAGATCTACGAGCAGTACTTC.

The genes are TRBV3-1 (or the pseudogene TRBV3-2) and TRBJ2-7, with 8 bases lining up with TRBD2. From germline, CDR1 is LGHDT and CDR2 YNNKEL (reference sequence). The CDR3 is 17 residues long. Trimming removed 2 bases from V and 5 bases from J; junction bases left unmatched: 14. The CDR3 DNA is TGTGCCAGCAGCCAAACCCTCCGACTAGCGAATTGGAACGAGCAGTACTTC. Translating gives CASSQTLRLANWNEQYF.

The rearrangement joins TRBV7-2 to TRBJ1-5; the match to TRBD1 covers 7 bases. The CDR3 contains 15 residues. Trimming cost V 5 bases and J 3 bases; bases outside gene matches: 7. Per germline, CDR1 SGHTA and CDR2 FQGNSA. CDR3 protein: CASSADRALNQPQHF. Here the CDR3 DNA reads TGTGCCAGCAGCGCCGACAGGGCCCTCAATCAGCCCCAGCATTTT.

This chain uses TRBV3-1 (or the pseudogene TRBV3-2) with TRBJ2-1; D is perhaps TRBD2 (5 bases). This CDR3 has 12 amino acids. Trimming shortened V by 2 bases and J by 11 bases, and 10 bases separated the two germline ends. Germline V gene lookup returns CDR1 LGHDT and CDR2 YNNKEL (reference sequence). CDR3 residues: CASSQRTGKQFF. For the CDR3, the DNA is TGTGCCAGCAGCCAAAGGACTGGGAAGCAGTTCTTC.

The chain carries TRBV4-3 and TRBJ2-7, with D possibly TRBD2 on 6 matching bases. The CDR3 spans 14 residues. V lost 5 bases and J lost 4, with 15 bases in between. Germline lookup yields CDR1 LGHNA and CDR2 YSLEER. The chain's CDR3 is CASSLRSGEYEQYF. CDR3 coding DNA: TGCGCCAGCAGCTTACGTTCGGGGGAATACGAGCAGTACTTC.

The chain joins TRBV29-1 to TRBJ2-3; a possible D gene is TRBD2 (7 bases). The CDR3 is 14 amino acids. V dropped 7 bases and J dropped 3 bases, with 17 bases sitting between them. Germline loops: CDR1 SQVTM, CDR2 ANQGSEA. The CDR3 protein is CSAHLGGQTDTQYF. The CDR3 DNA sequence: TGCAGCGCGCACCTGGGGGGGCAGACAGATACGCAGTATTTT.

The J gene is TRBJ2-7, the V gene TRBV11-2; 10 bases match TRBD2. The CDR3 has 15 amino acids. From germline, CDR1 is SGHAT and CDR2 FQNNGV. With V trimmed by 5 bases and J by 3 bases, 7 bases remained unmatched. In nucleotides, the CDR3 is TGTGCCAGCAGCCCGAGCGGGGGGGCTGGCTACGAGCAGTACTTC. Protein sequence: CASSPSGGAGYEQYF.

This chain links TRBV5-5 with TRBJ1-6, with TRBD1 matching over 10 bases. The V and J ends lost 3 bases and 7 bases, in that order; junction bases with no gene match: 1. This CDR3 has 14 amino acids. The germline gives CDR1 SGHKS, CDR2 YYEKEE (reference sequence). CDR3 amino acids: CASSSTGGNSPLHF. The CDR3 nucleotides read TGTGCCAGCAGCTCGACAGGGGGCAATTCACCCCTCCACTTT. Looking up the rest from reference TRBV5-5 and TRBJ1-6 gives the full variable domain: DAGVTQSPTHLIKTRGQQVTLRCSPISGHKSVSWYQQVLGQGPQFIFQYYEKEERGRGNFPDRFSARQFPNYSSELNVNALLLGDSALYLCASSSTGGNSPLHFGNGTRLTVT.

The V call is TRBV30, the J call TRBJ2-3; 7 positions match TRBD1. V was clipped by 2 bases and J by 5 bases; unmatched bases: 4. This CDR3 is built from 13 residues. Germline loops: CDR1 GTSNPN, CDR2 SVGIG (reference sequence). In DNA form, the CDR3 reads TGTGCCTGGAGTAGACAGGGAGTAGATACGCAGTATTTT. Its translation is CAWSRQGVDTQYF.

This clone was detected a few times. This chain uses TRBV24-1 with TRBJ1-2, with D possibly matching TRBD1 (5 bases). The CDR3 extends over 14 amino acids. The V gene lost 4 bases and the J gene lost 0 bases, with 8 bases spanning the gap. The germline V gene has CDR1 KGHDR and CDR2 SFDVKD. CDR3 residues: CATSDRQSNYGYTF. The CDR3 nucleotides read TGTGCCACCAGTGACAGACAGTCTAACTATGGCTACACCTTC.

The rearrangement uses TRBV7-9 and TRBJ1-1; a weak D match, TRBD1 (6 bases). CDR1 and CDR2 (germline): SEHNR, FQNEAQ (reference sequence). This CDR3 has 13 residues. Trimming shortened V by 4 bases and J by 3 bases, and 9 bases separated the two germline ends. CDR3 in DNA: TGTGCCAGCAGCTCTGGACAGCACACTGAAGCTTTCTTT. Its translation: CASSSGQHTEAFF.

The chain has TRBV4-1 and TRBJ2-5, with D perhaps TRBD1 (6 bases). The CDR3 consists of 16 residues. Germline lookup yields CDR1 MGHRA and CDR2 YSYEKL. V was cut by 0 bases and J by 1 base, with 12 bases left in between. In DNA form, the CDR3 reads TGCGCCAGCAGCCAAGAAGGCAGAGGGGGCCAAGAGACCCAGTACTTC. It translates to CASSQEGRGGQETQYF.

The rearrangement joins TRBV12-3 or TRBV12-4 to TRBJ1-1; D remains unclear. There are 13 residues in the CDR3. Trimming removed 5 bases from V and 1 base from J, with 8 bases in between. CDR3 nucleotides: TGTGCCAGCAGTCATCGACAGAACACTGAAGCTTTCTTT. Translated, it gives CASSHRQNTEAFF.

CDR3: CASSFSWTGGGQGQETQYF. CDR3 DNA sequence: TGTGCCAGCAGCTTTTCTTGGACAGGGGGGGGCCAGGGTCAAGAGACCCAGTACTTC. The chain combines TRBV11-2 with TRBJ2-5; TRBD1 agrees at 10 bases. J gave up 2 bases and V 3 bases, and 15 bases lay outside the gene matches. Germline CDR1 is SGHAT and CDR2 is FQNNGV. The CDR3 runs 19 residues.

This sequence joins TRBV29-1 and TRBJ2-3; TRBD1 matches 8 bases. The CDR3 runs 14 residues. Germline V gene data show CDR1 as SQVTM and CDR2 as ANQGSEA. The V gene end was trimmed by 7 bases and the J gene end by 1 base; junction bases not matched to a gene: 7. CDR3 loop: CSARTDRGTDTQYF. In DNA form, the CDR3 reads TGCAGCGCCCGGACGGACAGGGGCACAGATACGCAGTATTTT.

V usage is TRBV10-1 and J usage is TRBJ1-1; no firm D call. Trimming left V 5 bases short and J 5 bases short, with 15 bases between. The CDR3 has 14 residues. Germline CDR1 and CDR2: WNHNN and SYGVQD (reference sequence). The CDR3 region has the DNA TGCGCCAGCAGTCCGGGGAGTACGGGGACTGAAGCTTTCTTT. Translation gives CASSPGSTGTEAFF.

This rearrangement joins TRBV7-2 to TRBJ1-1; a possible D gene is TRBD1 (6 bases). The CDR3 contains 14 residues. Germline V gene sequence: CDR1 SGHTA, CDR2 FQGNSA. V was shortened by 4 bases and J by 5 bases, with 14 bases between the two germline ends. The CDR3 loop is CASSSGGGRTEAFF. The CDR3 DNA follows: TGTGCCAGCAGCTCCGGGGGGGGGCGAACTGAAGCTTTCTTT.

V and J are TRBV5-1 and TRBJ2-5, with 7 bases identical to TRBD1. CDR3 length: 15 amino acids. Germline CDR1 SGHRS, CDR2 YFSETQ. The V gene end was trimmed by 0 bases and the J gene end by 3 bases; junction bases not matched to a gene: 5. This chain's CDR3 is CASSLATGPEETQYF. The CDR3 DNA follows: TGCGCCAGCAGCTTGGCGACAGGGCCGGAAGAGACCCAGTACTTC.

This clone was detected only once. The chain recombines TRBV19 with TRBJ1-1, with 7 bases aligning to TRBD1. This CDR3 spans 14 amino acids. The junction had 4 bases not matched to a gene; V was cut back by 5 bases and J by 1 base. CDR1 LNHDA and CDR2 SQIVND come from the germline V gene (reference sequence). CDR3 in amino acids: CASSADRSNTEAFF. The DNA for the CDR3 is TGTGCCAGTAGTGCGGACAGGTCGAACACTGAAGCTTTCTTT. Full variable domain (missing parts from reference TRBV19 and TRBJ1-1): DGGITQSPKYLFRKEGQNVTLSCEQNLNHDAMYWYRQDPGQGLRLIYYSQIVNDFQKGDIAEGYSVSREKKESFPLTVTSAQKNPTAFYLCASSADRSNTEAFFGQGTRLTVV.

The CDR3 loop is CAISESTGSLGEQYF. The CDR3 nucleotides are TGTGCCATCAGTGAGTCGACAGGGTCCCTAGGCGAGCAGTACTTC. The chain joins TRBV10-3 to TRBJ2-7; 7 nucleotides align to TRBD1. This CDR3 contains 15 residues. V gave up 0 bases and J gave up 6 bases; unmatched junction bases: 8. Germline V lookup: CDR1 ENHRY, CDR2 SYGVKD.

This sequence joins TRBV3-1 (or the pseudogene TRBV3-2) and TRBJ2-4; TRBD2 aligns across 9 bases. Germline assignment: CDR1 LGHDT and CDR2 YNNKEL (reference sequence). CDR3 size: 17 residues. The J segment lost 3 bases and the V segment lost 0 bases, leaving 6 bases of the junction unmatched. CDR3 nucleotide sequence: TGTGCCAGCAGCCAAGATAGCGGGACTAGCAACAAAAACATTCAGTACTTC. Protein: CASSQDSGTSNKNIQYF.

The table lists this clone with a few counts. The V gene is TRBV27, the J gene TRBJ1-2; 11 bases line up with TRBD1. This CDR3 contains 15 residues. Germline lookup yields CDR1 MNHEY and CDR2 SMNVEV (reference sequence). V lost 5 bases and J lost 7; bases outside the gene matches: 9. This chain's CDR3 is CASSARGQGVGGYTF. In DNA, the CDR3 is TGTGCCAGCAGTGCAAGGGGACAGGGGGTTGGTGGCTACACCTTC.